This is a list of T cell receptor beta chains from one sample in a study of chemoradiotherapy in HPV16-positive cancers. Some clones are missing from TCRdb's copy, which holds only in-frame ones; the method was immunoSEQ multiplex PCR. The table has several thousand clones, roughly 79% seen once. Sampling was performed from a patient who underwent chemoradiotherapy. The source is a human donor with HPV-associated anogenital cancer. Each CDR3 is given with its conserved first and last residue. D genes are given only for firm matches. Rows give clone size only sometimes, using once, few, many, or a class for an expanded clone.

D gene	V gene	clone size	CDR3 protein
-	TRBV6-5	few	CASSYSAGSKYNEQFF
-	TRBV19	-	CASSTIRTVSNQPQHF
-	TRBV25-1	few	CASSEYGGSNQPQHF
-	TRBV19	-	CASSPDNNGYTF
TRBD2	TRBV27	-	CASLEEWREYHEQYF
-	TRBV10-2	few	CASSDVGDYEQYF
-	TRBV5-1	-	CASRGDTEAFF
TRBD2	TRBV6-1	-	CASSPLAGVGEQYF
-	TRBV4-1	-	CASSQDTDTERGAFF
TRBD1	TRBV6-5	-	CASSAHRGRNEKLFF
-	TRBV9	-	CASSVDGTPSKQYF
TRBD2	TRBV7-3	-	CASSPLGAGGGDTQYF
-	TRBV19	few	CASSILRGANTEAFF
TRBD2	TRBV28	-	CASSVLSGSYEQYF
TRBD1	TRBV30	-	CAWSPPNRGPPLHF
-	TRBV27	-	CASSPSGGDTYNSPLHF
TRBD2	TRBV7-9	-	CASSLVGGQETQYF
TRBD2	TRBV28	-	CASSFLTSGMNEQFF
-	TRBV7-2	-	CASSLESSNQPQHF
TRBD2	TRBV2	-	CASSGVGRSNEQFF
TRBD1	TRBV18	once	CASSPLGQGGVNNYGYTF
TRBD2	TRBV5-5	-	CASSLVPSGGMRASEQYF
-	TRBV6-5	-	CASSYTASNQPQHF
TRBD1	TRBV28	-	CASSRTGGTSNEQYF
TRBD1	TRBV2	once	CASSEHQDRGSSYEQYF